A single T cell receptor beta chain is shown here with its context. The germline CDR1 and CDR2 sequences are SGHNT and YYREEE (reference sequence). CDR3 length equals 15 residues. The junction had 5 bases not matched to a gene; V was cut back by 3 bases and J by 1 base. This sample was taken from a study of cytomegalovirus exposure and HLA in healthy donors. While unrecorded immune exposures were likely, the donors were nominally healthy when sampled. Primers for the PCR totalled 60 Vbeta and 13 Jbeta. Profiling relied on immunoSEQ multiplex PCR, and the TCRdb table lists in-frame clones only, not all of them. The sample lists a few hundred thousand clones, roughly 85% occurring once.

V is TRBV5-4 and J is TRBJ2-7; 9 bases line up with TRBD2. This TCR was recovered from a young man in good health and CMV-seronegative. Sequencing used PBMCs. Here the CDR3 reads CASSSPSGTSYEQYF. The CDR3 DNA reads TGTGCCAGCAGCTCCCCTAGCGGGACTTCCTACGAGCAGTACTTC.